This T cell receptor (beta chain) is from a study of cytomegalovirus exposure and HLA in healthy donors. This clone has only one observation. Its target is unknown. General study results and limits: Prior analysis indicated that the majority of TCR beta V segments exhibited productivity approximately 90% or approximately 30% of the time.

This CDR3 has 14 amino acids. The V gene lost 3 bases and the J gene lost 5 bases, with 13 bases spanning the gap. Germline V CDR1 and CDR2: LNHDA, SQIVND (reference sequence). Vbeta (60) and Jbeta (13) primers were used in the PCR. Only in-frame clones appear in the TCRdb table, and some are missing; sequencing was by immunoSEQ multiplex PCR. The table lists around 130,000 clones, roughly four fifths of them singletons, with 1.5% in the top ten. The chain uses TRBV19 and TRBJ1-1; the D gene is possibly TRBD1 (5 bases). The sample comprised PBMCs. The clonotype originates from a woman aged 18-29 years in good health and CMV-seronegative. The CDR3 here is CASSMGTGGTEAFF. The DNA of the CDR3 is TGTGCCAGTAGTATGGGGACGGGGGGAACTGAAGCTTTCTTT.